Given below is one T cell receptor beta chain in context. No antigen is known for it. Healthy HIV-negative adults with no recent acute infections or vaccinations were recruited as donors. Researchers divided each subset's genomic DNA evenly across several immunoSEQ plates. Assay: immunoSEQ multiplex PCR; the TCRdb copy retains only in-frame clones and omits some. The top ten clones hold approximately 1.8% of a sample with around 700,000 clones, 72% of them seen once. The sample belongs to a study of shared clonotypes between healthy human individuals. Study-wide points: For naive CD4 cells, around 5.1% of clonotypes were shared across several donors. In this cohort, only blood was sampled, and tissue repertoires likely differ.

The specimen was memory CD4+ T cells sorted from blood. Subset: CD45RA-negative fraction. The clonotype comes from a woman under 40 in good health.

CDR3 nucleotide sequence: TGTGCCAGCTCCCCCTGGGACGCTAAGGTTGGGGAGACCCAGTACTTC. This translates into CASSPWDAKVGETQYF. The chain combines TRBV18 with TRBJ2-5; TRBD1 or TRBD2 may be the D gene (5 bases each). The CDR3 runs to 16 residues. The germline V gene has CDR1 KGHSH and CDR2 LQKENI. Trimming stripped 6 bases from V and 5 bases from J, with 22 bases between.